A selection of T cell receptor beta chains follows, all from one sample in a study of blood T cell repertoires in COVID-19. Clones were sequenced by immunoSEQ multiplex PCR, and TCRdb holds only the in-frame ones, with some missing. The repertoire holds under 300,000 clones, over 75% seen once, with roughly 15% in the top ten. The sequenced material came from peripheral blood. All receptors come from a human donor in a cohort sampled during active COVID-19. Both conserved end residues are part of each CDR3. The order of the fields is clone size, V gene, J gene, D gene, CDR3 protein, CDR3 DNA. A D gene is named only where the DNA matches it firmly. The size field is filled for only some rows; it gives once, few, many or a size class.

few	TRBV2	TRBJ1-2	.	CASSAGSYGYTF	TGTGCCAGCAGTGCGGGTTCCTATGGCTACACCTTC
once	TRBV7-3	TRBJ2-2	TRBD2	CASSRDYANTGELFF	TGTGCCAGCAGCCGGGACTATGCGAACACCGGGGAGCTGTTTTTT
.	TRBV12-3/TRBV12-4	TRBJ2-1	.	CASSLSPGSEQFF	TGTGCCAGCAGTTTATCACCGGGGAGTGAGCAGTTCTTC
.	TRBV6-1	TRBJ2-7	TRBD1	CASSEARTGLYEQYF	TGTGCCAGCAGTGAAGCCCGGACAGGGCTCTACGAGCAGTACTTC
.	TRBV28	TRBJ1-1	.	CASSFIGRVEAFF	TGTGCCAGCAGTTTTATAGGGAGGGTTGAAGCTTTCTTT
.	TRBV19	TRBJ2-1	TRBD2	CASREGLAGYNEQFF	TGTGCCAGTAGGGAGGGACTAGCGGGGTACAATGAGCAGTTCTTC
many	TRBV7-8	TRBJ2-7	.	CASSLSGIAYEQYF	TGTGCCAGCAGCTTAAGTGGTATAGCTTACGAGCAGTACTTC
few	TRBV7-2	TRBJ2-2	TRBD1	CASSLATGSGTGELFF	TGTGCCAGCAGCTTAGCGACAGGGTCGGGAACCGGGGAGCTGTTTTTT
.	TRBV7-2	TRBJ2-1	TRBD1	CASSLETGGSNNEQFF	TGTGCCAGCAGCCTCGAGACAGGGGGGTCTAACAATGAGCAGTTCTTC
.	TRBV30	TRBJ1-3	.	CAWSVRQGRNTIYF	TGTGCCTGGAGTGTACGCCAGGGAAGAAACACCATATATTTT
.	TRBV7-2	TRBJ1-1	.	CASSSQGSMNTEAFF	TGTGCCAGCAGCTCGCAGGGGAGTATGAACACTGAAGCTTTCTTT
once	TRBV6-5	TRBJ2-1	.	CASSRLSVEQFF	TGTGCCAGCAGTCGACTTTCCGTGGAGCAGTTCTTC
once	TRBV5-5	TRBJ2-5	.	CASTLRGGHQETQYF	TGTGCCAGCACTTTAAGGGGGGGTCATCAAGAGACCCAGTACTTC
.	TRBV6-5	TRBJ1-6	.	CASSYGQGSPLHF	TGTGCCAGCAGTTACGGTCAGGGTTCACCCCTCCACTTT
.	TRBV7-9	TRBJ1-4	TRBD1	CASSLPGQGSEKLFF	TGTGCCAGCAGCTTACCGGGACAGGGCTCTGAAAAACTGTTTTTT
.	TRBV14	TRBJ2-5	TRBD2	CASSPLAGPALETQYF	TGTGCCAGCAGCCCTCTAGCGGGACCGGCTTTGGAGACCCAGTACTTC
.	TRBV2	TRBJ2-6	.	CASSRGSGANVLTF	TGTGCCAGCAGTCGGGGAAGTGGGGCCAACGTCCTGACTTTC
.	TRBV29-1	TRBJ2-7	.	CSVQGGRDYEQYF	TGCAGCGTCCAGGGGGGCAGGGACTACGAGCAGTACTTC
once	TRBV10-3	TRBJ2-3	TRBD2	CAIKGGRGRSADTQYF	TGTGCCATCAAGGGCGGGAGGGGCAGGAGTGCAGATACGCAGTATTTT
.	TRBV10-1	TRBJ2-7	.	CASAVSFYEQYF	TGCGCCAGCGCCGTTAGTTTCTACGAGCAGTACTTC
.	TRBV27	TRBJ2-2	.	CASSGTRRTGELFF	TGTGCCAGCAGCGGCACTAGGAGAACCGGGGAGCTGTTTTTT
.	TRBV10-3	TRBJ2-5	.	CAISESTGAQETQYF	TGTGCCATCAGTGAGTCAACTGGGGCACAAGAGACCCAGTACTTC
.	TRBV18	TRBJ2-3	TRBD2	CASSPPPSGYGTDTQYF	TGTGCCAGCTCACCACCGCCTAGCGGGTATGGCACAGATACGCAGTATTTT
.	TRBV15	TRBJ1-2	.	CATSSHRDGYTF	TGTGCCACCAGCAGCCACAGGGACGGCTACACCTTC
.	TRBV7-3	TRBJ2-3	TRBD2	CASSPAGGPGTQYF	TGTGCCAGCAGCCCAGCGGGAGGGCCGGGTACGCAGTATTTT
few	TRBV15	TRBJ2-2	TRBD2	CATSRDREGPNVGELFF	TGTGCCACCAGCAGAGATCGGGAGGGACCCAATGTCGGGGAGCTGTTTTTT
.	TRBV29-1	TRBJ1-4	.	CSVGGEKLFF	TGCAGCGTTGGAGGTGAAAAACTGTTTTTT
few	TRBV29-1	TRBJ1-2	.	CSVDQNGYTF	TGCAGCGTTGATCAGAATGGCTACACCTTC
.	TRBV2	TRBJ1-3	.	CASSEDPGSGNTIYF	TGTGCCAGCAGTGAAGACCCCGGCTCTGGAAACACCATATATTTT
.	TRBV25-1	TRBJ2-5	TRBD2	CASSPGTSVQETQYF	TGTGCCAGCAGTCCCGGGACTAGCGTGCAAGAGACCCAGTACTTC
.	TRBV2	TRBJ1-1	.	CASSGGLTEAFF	TGTGCCAGCAGTGGGGGACTAACTGAAGCTTTCTTT
.	TRBV29-1	TRBJ2-3	TRBD1	CSVATGSRDTQYF	TGCAGCGTTGCGACAGGGAGTCGTGATACGCAGTATTTT
.	TRBV24-1	TRBJ2-1	.	CATRVNGVAAEQFF	TGTGCCACCAGGGTGAATGGAGTGGCGGCTGAGCAGTTCTTC
.	TRBV6-6	TRBJ2-7	TRBD1	CASSFNRGADYEQYF	TGTGCCAGCAGTTTTAACAGGGGGGCTGACTACGAGCAGTACTTC
many	TRBV6-2/TRBV6-3	TRBJ2-7	TRBD1	CASSYLGRGQEQYF	TGTGCCAGCAGTTATTTGGGCAGGGGGCAAGAGCAGTACTTC
.	TRBV7-9	TRBJ2-2	.	CASSLETGGELFF	TGTGCCAGCAGCTTAGAGACAGGAGGGGAGCTGTTTTTT
.	TRBV25-1	TRBJ2-5	.	CASSEYGAKTGPLGTQYF	TGTGCCAGCAGTGAATATGGCGCCAAGACAGGCCCTTTGGGGACCCAGTACTTC
.	TRBV6-2/TRBV6-3	TRBJ2-1	TRBD2	CASSRLAGGPHEQFF	TGTGCCAGCAGTCGACTAGCGGGAGGGCCCCATGAGCAGTTCTTC
once	TRBV5-8	TRBJ2-2	.	CASSFYLGELFF	TGTGCCAGCAGCTTCTATCTCGGGGAGCTGTTTTTT
few	TRBV28	TRBJ1-1	.	CASSQGEAFF	TGTGCCAGCAGCCAGGGTGAAGCTTTCTTT
once	TRBV4-2	TRBJ2-1	TRBD2	CASSHPGGGVSRPYEQFF	TGTGCCAGCAGCCATCCGGGCGGGGGGGTTAGTCGTCCGTATGAGCAGTTCTTC
.	TRBV5-1	TRBJ1-2	.	CASTALGTGTSRGYTF	TGCGCCAGCACCGCATTAGGTACAGGGACCAGCAGGGGCTACACCTTC
.	TRBV6-5	TRBJ2-1	.	CASSYSLRGSYNEQFF	TGTGCCAGCAGTTACTCGTTGCGGGGCTCCTACAATGAGCAGTTCTTC
.	TRBV7-2	TRBJ2-7	.	CASSLNQDYLYEQYF	TGTGCCAGCAGCTTAAACCAGGACTACCTTTACGAGCAGTACTTC
.	TRBV11-2	TRBJ1-1	TRBD1	CASRRQGDTEAFF	TGTGCCAGCAGAAGACAGGGGGACACTGAAGCTTTCTTT
.	TRBV7-9	TRBJ2-1	TRBD1	CASSFSYGTGGYNEQFF	TGTGCCAGCAGCTTTTCTTATGGGACAGGGGGCTACAATGAGCAGTTCTTC
.	TRBV25-1	TRBJ2-6	.	CASMTRPNSGANVLTF	TGTGCCAGCATGACCAGGCCGAACTCTGGGGCCAACGTCCTGACTTTC
.	TRBV28	TRBJ2-5	.	CASSFQGSETQYF	TGTGCCAGCAGTTTCCAGGGAAGCGAGACCCAGTACTTC
.	TRBV2	TRBJ1-6	TRBD1	CASSAAGGTGSSPLHF	TGTGCCAGCAGTGCCGCGGGGGGGACAGGATCATCACCCCTCCACTTT
.	TRBV24-1	TRBJ2-1	.	CATSDFRGATYNEQFF	TGTGCCACCAGTGATTTTCGGGGGGCGACCTACAATGAGCAGTTCTTC
.	TRBV9	TRBJ2-3	.	CASSVSPDSTDTQYF	TGTGCCAGCAGCGTATCCCCCGACTCGACAGATACGCAGTATTTT
.	TRBV7-2	TRBJ1-2	TRBD1	CASSLRDRDGYTF	TGTGCCAGCAGCTTACGGGACAGAGATGGCTACACCTTC